This TCR beta chain is drawn from a study of blood T cell repertoires in COVID-19. Study in general: The United States, Italy and Spain provided the acute and convalescent COVID-19 samples. PBMCs, B-cell-depleted T cells, or T cells were the source of the cDNA or gDNA that made up the material.

The CDR3 runs to 16 residues. V gave up 4 bases and J gave up 3 bases; unmatched junction bases: 9. Germline loops: CDR1 SGHNT, CDR2 YENEEA. Original processing methods: The assay estimated nucleated cells by amplifying reference gene primers. Method: immunoSEQ multiplex PCR; TCRdb's copy keeps in-frame clones and lacks some. V, J and clone size reflect that table, while D and trimming were determined from the DNA. This table has roughly 150,000 clones, roughly nine tenths appearing once. The material sequenced was peripheral blood. This sequence was found in a human donor in a cohort sampled during active COVID-19. The chain couples TRBV11-3 to TRBJ2-7, with 10 bases that match TRBD2. The CDR3 sequence: CASSSGAGGPNYEQYF. The CDR3 nucleotides read TGTGCCAGCAGCTCCGGAGCGGGAGGGCCAAACTACGAGCAGTACTTC.